These 21 T cell receptor beta chains share one sample of origin, sequenced in a study of shared clonotypes between healthy human individuals. Assay used: immunoSEQ multiplex PCR; TCRdb lists only in-frame clones, some missing. The sample contains roughly 2.5 million clones, just over 90% of which appear only once. Source material: naive CD4+ T cells sorted from blood. Subset noted: CD45RA+ positively selected. Receptor source: a man aged 18 to 35 in good health.

The J gene is TRBJ1-1, the V gene TRBV5-5; no clear D gene. Trimming cost V 1 base and J 3 bases, with 7 bases left between them. Germline V gene sequence: CDR1 SGHKS, CDR2 YYEKEE (reference sequence). CDR3 length: 13 amino acids. The CDR3 coding sequence is TGTGCCAGCAGCTTGATAGGCGACACTGAAGCTTTCTTT. Its protein is CASSLIGDTEAFF.

The CDR3 reads CASGTTGLRAKNIQYF. In DNA, the CDR3 is TGTGCTAGTGGCACAACAGGGCTTAGAGCCAAAAACATTCAGTACTTC. This chain joins TRBV12-5 and TRBJ2-4; TRBD1 is a possible D gene (6 bases). The CDR3 runs to 16 residues. CDR1 is LGHNT, CDR2 FRNRAP, per germline. V lost 6 bases to trimming and J lost 0 bases, with 15 bases between them. The full variable domain, its missing parts supplied by reference TRBV12-5 and TRBJ2-4, is DARVTQTPRHKVTEMGQEVTMRCQPILGHNTVFWYRQTMMQGLELLAYFRNRAPLDDSGMPKDRFSAEMPDATLATLKIQPSEPRDSAVYFCASGTTGLRAKNIQYFGAGTRLSVL.

The chain carries TRBV13 and TRBJ2-1; 9 bases line up with TRBD1. Unmatched junction bases numbered 4, after V lost 2 bases and J lost 8 bases. The CDR3 runs to 14 residues. Germline values: CDR1 PRHDT, CDR2 FYEKMQ (reference sequence). CDR3 residues: CASSLYRGPYEQFF. The DNA of the CDR3 is TGTGCCAGCAGCTTATACAGGGGGCCGTATGAGCAGTTCTTC.

The V gene is TRBV20-1, the J gene TRBJ1-4; D gene uncertain. There are 11 residues in the CDR3. V was cut by 8 bases and J by 2 bases, with 6 bases left in between. Per the germline V gene, CDR1 is DFQATT and CDR2 is SNEGSKA (reference sequence). The CDR3 reads CSYTTNEKLFF. CDR3 nucleotides: TGCAGTTATACGACTAATGAAAAACTGTTTTTT.

This rearrangement joins TRBV25-1 to TRBJ1-4; D not certain. Germline V gene data show CDR1 as MGHDK and CDR2 as SYGVNS. This CDR3 comprises 16 residues. V was cut by 1 base and J by 0 bases, with 9 bases left in between. This CDR3 reads CASSELRSSTNEKLFF. CDR3 in DNA: TGTGCCAGCAGTGAATTAAGGAGTTCAACTAATGAAAAACTGTTTTTT.

This clone was observed once. This chain links TRBV7-2 with TRBJ2-6; D gene uncertain. Germline CDR1 and CDR2: SGHTA and FQGNSA. This CDR3 region has 15 residues. The ends were cut back, 1 base at V and 7 bases at J, with 11 bases in the middle. The CDR3 here is CASSLEGLGANVLTF. The CDR3 DNA sequence: TGTGCCAGCAGCTTAGAAGGGCTAGGAGCCAACGTCCTGACTTTC.

The J gene is TRBJ2-5, the V gene TRBV18; 9 bases fit TRBD1. V was clipped by 3 bases and J by 2 bases; unmatched bases: 4. Germline V CDR1 and CDR2: KGHSH, LQKENI. CDR3 length: 15 residues. The CDR3: CASSPGTGKQETQYF. CDR3 DNA sequence: TGTGCCAGCTCACCCGGGACAGGGAAGCAAGAGACCCAGTACTTC.

V usage is TRBV5-1 and J usage is TRBJ2-3, with 12 bases identical to TRBD2. CDR1 is SGHRS and CDR2 is YFSETQ in the germline V gene. This CDR3 region has 14 residues. V trimming: 9 bases; J trimming: 2 bases; junction bases outside the gene matches: 4. The CDR3 is CATRLAGDTDTQYF. The CDR3 DNA is TGCGCCACCCGACTAGCGGGGGACACAGATACGCAGTATTTT.

In the case of this clone: Other nucleotide sequences from this sample produce the same CDR3. This rearrangement joins TRBV5-6 to TRBJ2-1; D assignment may be TRBD1 or TRBD2 (5 bases each). The CDR3 consists of 14 residues. Germline V CDR1 and CDR2: SGHDT, YYEEEE. V was pared by 2 bases and J by 4 bases, with 10 bases between. The CDR3 coding sequence is TGTGCCAGCAGCTTAAGGGGACGGTACAATGAGCAGTTCTTC. It yields the protein CASSLRGRYNEQFF.

V gene TRBV4-1 combines with J gene TRBJ1-5, with D unresolved. Trimming took off 2 bases at V and 0 bases at J, with 11 bases between the two ends. The germline V gene encodes CDR1 MGHRA and CDR2 YSYEKL. The CDR3 loop spans 16 amino acids. The CDR3 coding sequence is TGCGCCAGCAGCCAATCTCAGATTTATAGCAATCAGCCCCAGCATTTT. Its protein is CASSQSQIYSNQPQHF.

The gene calls are TRBV7-9 and TRBJ2-7; D possibly corresponds to TRBD2 (5 bases). The CDR3 totals 14 residues. The germline V gene has CDR1 SEHNR and CDR2 FQNEAQ (reference sequence). Trimming took 5 bases from V and 1 from J, leaving 12 bases between them. The CDR3 here is CASSPQAVSYEQYF. Here the CDR3 DNA reads TGTGCCAGCAGCCCTCAAGCGGTTTCCTACGAGCAGTACTTC.

The chain links TRBV10-2 to TRBJ1-6, with 8 bases lining up with TRBD1. This CDR3 is built from 13 residues. From germline, CDR1 is WSHSY and CDR2 SAAADI. The J segment lost 8 bases and the V segment lost 9 bases, leaving 6 bases of the junction unmatched. CDR3 protein: CASQQGDDSPLHF. DNA of the CDR3: TGCGCCAGTCAACAGGGGGACGATTCACCCCTCCACTTT.

The gene calls are TRBV7-8 and TRBJ2-3, with 11 nucleotides matching TRBD2. The CDR3 is 18 amino acids. With V trimmed by 4 bases and J by 4 bases, 13 bases remained unmatched. Germline V gene lookup returns CDR1 SGHVS and CDR2 FQNEAQ. The CDR3 bases are TGTGCCAGCAGCTCCCGGGGTAGCGGGGGGGCCTTGTCAGATACGCAGTATTTT. It specifies CASSSRGSGGALSDTQYF.

The chain uses TRBV7-6 and TRBJ2-7; D may be TRBD2 (6 bases). The germline gives CDR1 SGHVS, CDR2 FNYEAQ. Trimming pared 4 bases from V and 4 bases from J, leaving 14 bases between. This CDR3 contains 14 residues. The CDR3 DNA is TGTGCCAGCAGCTCCCGGGTAGCGGAGTACGAGCAGTACTTC. Translation gives CASSSRVAEYEQYF.

The chain recombines TRBV5-1 with TRBJ2-7; 7 positions agree with TRBD2. V trimming: 3 bases; J trimming: 3 bases; junction bases outside the gene matches: 9. The CDR3 is 15 amino acids. Germline V lookup: CDR1 SGHRS, CDR2 YFSETQ. The CDR3 loop reads CASSWRPAGSYEQYF. The CDR3 nucleotides are TGCGCCAGCAGCTGGCGCCCAGCGGGAAGCTACGAGCAGTACTTC.

The rearrangement links TRBV18 to TRBJ2-2; D ambiguous. V was clipped by 0 bases and J by 6 bases, with 5 bases between them. The germline CDR1 and CDR2 sequences are KGHSH and LQKENI. There are 13 residues in the CDR3. The CDR3 here is CASSPPRPGELFF. CDR3 sequence (DNA): TGTGCCAGCTCACCACCTAGGCCCGGGGAGCTGTTTTTT.

J is TRBJ2-1 and V is TRBV7-9; D ambiguous. This CDR3 has 15 residues. From germline, CDR1 is SEHNR and CDR2 FQNEAQ (reference sequence). Trimming took off 1 base at V and 8 bases at J, with 15 bases between the two ends. DNA for the CDR3: TGTGCCAGCAGCTTAGTAGGTTTAGGTCTGCATGAGCAGTTCTTC. Translation: CASSLVGLGLHEQFF.

This rearrangement joins TRBV19 to TRBJ1-5, with unresolved D. The CDR3 is 16 residues long. V lost 3 bases and J lost 2, with 14 bases in between. Germline CDR1 and CDR2: LNHDA and SQIVND (reference sequence). Written as DNA, the CDR3 is TGTGCCAGTAGTATTCGGCGGGTTGACGGCAATCAGCCCCAGCATTTT. It codes for CASSIRRVDGNQPQHF.

The V and J genes are TRBV19 and TRBJ1-1; D uncertain. V lost 3 bases and J 5 bases, leaving 7 bases between the germline ends. The CDR3 sequence is 12 residues long. Germline CDR1 and CDR2: LNHDA and SQIVND (reference sequence). CDR3 region: CASSMDWTEAFF. The CDR3 DNA follows: TGTGCCAGTAGTATGGATTGGACTGAAGCTTTCTTT.

This chain uses TRBV19 with TRBJ1-2; D gene unclear. The germline V gene has CDR1 LNHDA and CDR2 SQIVND (reference sequence). The CDR3 has 11 residues. Trimming removed 4 bases at V and 5 bases at J, with 5 bases between. The CDR3 DNA reads as TGTGCCAGTAGTAAGGAGTATGGCTACACCTTC. Encoded protein: CASSKEYGYTF.

This sequence joins TRBV14 and TRBJ2-3; weak D call: TRBD1 (6 bases). CDR3 length equals 15 residues. Germline V gene sequence: CDR1 SGHDN, CDR2 FVKESK. Trimming shortened V by 6 bases and J by 2 bases, and 15 bases separated the two germline ends. This CDR3 is CASSRNRALTDTQYF. CDR3 in DNA: TGTGCCAGCAGTCGAAACAGGGCCCTCACAGATACGCAGTATTTT.